Listed below are T cell receptor beta chains from one sample, sequenced in a study of T-cell memory formation after mild COVID-19. TCRdb reanalysed the 5' RACE reads using MiXCR and keeps one entry per CDR3 protein. The repertoire holds over 350,000 distinct CDR3 sequences, with roughly 26% as singletons. The sequencing sample was made of PBMCs or a T cell subset sorted from them (not recorded which). These receptors all come from an adult woman who had mild COVID-19 (a few samples of this study predate the infection). Cell type and time point are not known. CDR3s include the opening cysteine and the closing phenylalanine or tryptophan. The order of the fields is clone size, D gene, V gene, J gene, CDR3 DNA, CDR3 protein. A D gene is named only where the DNA matches it firmly. Size tells how often a clone was seen (once, few, many) or the class of an expanded clone, and some rows leave it out.

few	TRBD1	TRBV27	TRBJ1-2	TGTGCCAGCAGTTTACTTCCAGGGGGCTTAAATGGCTACACCTTC	CASSLLPGGLNGYTF
NA	TRBD1	TRBV19	TRBJ1-1	TGTGCCAGCGGGAGGACAGGGAAGAGTGAAGCTTTCTTT	CASGRTGKSEAFF
NA	NA	TRBV10-3	TRBJ2-3	TGTGCCATCAGAGCGGAGCGAGGCACAGATACGCAGTATTTT	CAIRAERGTDTQYF
few	NA	TRBV10-3	TRBJ1-1	TGTGCCATCAGTCCCAGACCGGATCTCACCTCCACTGAAGCTTTCTTT	CAISPRPDLTSTEAFF
NA	TRBD2	TRBV7-6	TRBJ2-6	TGTGCCAGCAGCTTGCGGGGGACGGTCGTCTCTGGGGCCAACGTCCTGACTTTC	CASSLRGTVVSGANVLTF
NA	NA	TRBV12-3/TRBV12-4	TRBJ2-2	TGTGCCAGCAGTTTCGCCGGGTCCTCGGAGACCGGGGAGCTGTTTTTT	CASSFAGSSETGELFF
few	NA	TRBV24-1	TRBJ2-2	TGTGCCACCAGTGGTCCGGGTTACGGGGAGCTGTTTTTT	CATSGPGYGELFF
NA	NA	TRBV27	TRBJ2-3	TGTGCCAGCAGTCCCTGGGGGGCGGGAGGCACAGATACGCAGTATTTT	CASSPWGAGGTDTQYF
NA	NA	TRBV20-1	TRBJ2-5	TGCAGTGCGAGCGCGGGATTGGGCATGGAGACCCAGTACTTC	CSASAGLGMETQYF
NA	TRBD2	TRBV20-1	TRBJ2-7	TGCAGTGCTAGAAAGCTAGCGGGGGGCCACCGGTACGAGCAGTACTTC	CSARKLAGGHRYEQYF
NA	TRBD2	TRBV7-3	TRBJ2-2	TGTGCCAGCAGCTCATCTAGCGGGAGCACCGGGGAGCTGTTTTTT	CASSSSSGSTGELFF
NA	TRBD2	TRBV5-1	TRBJ2-1	TGCGCCAGCAGCGGTGGGACTAGCGGTTCCCGCGAGTTCTTC	CASSGGTSGSREFF
many	NA	TRBV5-1	TRBJ2-7	TGCGCCAGCAGCTTGGGAGGGGACTCCTACGAGCAGTACTTC	CASSLGGDSYEQYF
few	TRBD2	TRBV29-1	TRBJ2-1	TGCAGCACCTCCGGGGGGAGTTCCTACAATGAGCAGTTCTTC	CSTSGGSSYNEQFF
NA	TRBD2	TRBV7-3	TRBJ2-5	TGTGCCAGCAGCTTAAACGGGGGGAGGGAGACCCAGTACTTC	CASSLNGGRETQYF
few	NA	TRBV4-3	TRBJ2-7	TGCGCCAGCAGCCAAGAGAGAAACTACGAGCAGTACTTC	CASSQERNYEQYF
many	TRBD2	TRBV7-2	TRBJ2-1	TGTGCCAGCAGCTTAGGTGCTAGCGGGACCTACAATGAGCAGTTCTTC	CASSLGASGTYNEQFF
NA	TRBD2	TRBV5-1	TRBJ2-1	TGCGCCAGCAGCTTGTGGACTAGCGGGATGCAGTTCTTC	CASSLWTSGMQFF
NA	NA	TRBV11-2	TRBJ1-4	TGTGCCAGCAGCTTAGCCGGGACTCTGACTAATGAAAAACTGTTTTTT	CASSLAGTLTNEKLFF
few	NA	TRBV7-9	TRBJ1-2	TGTGCCAGCAGCTCAGTGGTGATAGGCCTCAACTATGGCTACACCTTC	CASSSVVIGLNYGYTF
few	TRBD2	TRBV24-1	TRBJ2-3	TGTGCCACCAGTATAAAAGGGACTAGCGGGATGATCACAGATACGCAGTATTTT	CATSIKGTSGMITDTQYF
NA	TRBD1	TRBV6-5	TRBJ1-4	TGTGCCAGCAGTCCCACAGGGGGTCATGAAAAACTGTTTTTT	CASSPTGGHEKLFF
NA	NA	TRBV5-1	TRBJ2-1	TGCGCCAGCAGCTTGGCGGGGTTTGAGCAGTTCTTC	CASSLAGFEQFF
NA	TRBD2	TRBV7-2	TRBJ2-3	TGTGCCAGCAGCGGTGGGACTAGCCGAAACACAGATACGCAGTATTTT	CASSGGTSRNTDTQYF
NA	TRBD2	TRBV20-1	TRBJ2-2	TGCAGTGCTAGAGTCGAACTAGCGTCCGGCACCGGGGAGCTGTTTTTT	CSARVELASGTGELFF
NA	NA	TRBV2	TRBJ2-7	TGTGCCAGCAGTGGCCTTAACGAGCAGTACTTC	CASSGLNEQYF
NA	NA	TRBV9	TRBJ2-1	TGTGCCAGCAGCGAGGCACCTTCCCAAGCTGAGCAGTTCTTC	CASSEAPSQAEQFF
few	TRBD1	TRBV12-3/TRBV12-4	TRBJ2-1	TGTGCCAGCATTCCGGGACAGGGGTACAATGAGCAGTTCTTC	CASIPGQGYNEQFF
NA	NA	TRBV12-5	TRBJ2-1	TGTGCTAGTGGTTACACAGTTATCTACAATGAGCAGTTCTTC	CASGYTVIYNEQFF
NA	NA	TRBV7-8	TRBJ1-1	TGTGCCAGCAGCTTAGCGACTGCCTATGAAGCTTTCTTT	CASSLATAYEAFF
few	NA	TRBV29-1	TRBJ1-4	TGCAGCGTGCAGGGCCATGAGGAAAAACTGTTTTTT	CSVQGHEEKLFF
NA	NA	TRBV7-3	TRBJ2-3	TGTGCCAGCGGGCATACAGATACGCAGTATTTT	CASGHTDTQYF
few	NA	TRBV5-1	TRBJ2-7	TGCGCCAGCAGCTTGGATGCGGGTCCCCTCTACGAGCAGTACTTC	CASSLDAGPLYEQYF
NA	TRBD1	TRBV18	TRBJ2-7	TGTGCCAGCTCACAAGGACAGGGGAACTACGAGCAGTACTTC	CASSQGQGNYEQYF
NA	NA	TRBV5-1	TRBJ2-3	TGCGCCAGCAGCTTGGACGGCCCAGGGCCCACAGATACGCAGTATTTT	CASSLDGPGPTDTQYF
NA	NA	TRBV5-1	TRBJ2-2	TGCGCCAGCAGCTTGGAGGCAGGGACGGTGTTTTTT	CASSLEAGTVFF
NA	TRBD2	TRBV6-2/TRBV6-3	TRBJ2-2	TGTGCCAGCAGCTTCCTTAGCGGGAGGGCCGACACCGGGGAGCTGTTTTTT	CASSFLSGRADTGELFF
NA	NA	TRBV10-3	TRBJ1-6	TGTGCCATCAGTGACGAGAGCTCCTATAATTCACCCCTCCACTTT	CAISDESSYNSPLHF
NA	NA	TRBV3-1	TRBJ1-1	TGTGCCAGCAGCCCCGGGGGTGGGGACACTGAAGCTTTCTTT	CASSPGGGDTEAFF
few	NA	TRBV27	TRBJ1-5	TGTGCCAGCAGTCAAGGGGCCCATTTCAATCAGCCCCAGCATTTT	CASSQGAHFNQPQHF
NA	NA	TRBV9	TRBJ1-6	TGTGCCAGCAGCCCAGGGAGGGGGATGCGTGATAATTCACCCCTCCACTTT	CASSPGRGMRDNSPLHF
NA	TRBD2	TRBV29-1	TRBJ2-5	TGCAGCGTTGCGAGGGGGACTAGCGGGAGCCAAGAGACCCAGTACTTC	CSVARGTSGSQETQYF
once	NA	TRBV7-9	TRBJ2-5	TGTGCCAGCAGTGAGGATTCACTTGCCCCGTACTTC	CASSEDSLAPYF
NA	TRBD2	TRBV6-6	TRBJ2-5	TGTGCCAGCAGTTCCCCTTTTTTAGCGGGAGGCCCCCAGGAGACCCAGTACTTC	CASSSPFLAGGPQETQYF
NA	NA	TRBV5-1	TRBJ1-2	TGCGCCAGCAGCCCATATGCGGTGAACTATGGCTACACCTTC	CASSPYAVNYGYTF
NA	NA	TRBV19	TRBJ2-6	TGTGCCAGTAGCCACAGCTGGGGGAGGAGCTTTGGGGCCAACGTCCTGACTTTC	CASSHSWGRSFGANVLTF
few	NA	TRBV5-1	TRBJ2-7	TGCGCCAGCAGCTTGGAGGCGGAAGCCTTCTACGAGCAGTACTTC	CASSLEAEAFYEQYF